What follows describes a single TCR beta chain. The antigen is not known. The CDR3 has 13 residues. V lost 6 bases to trimming and J lost 6 bases; unmatched junction nucleotides: 3. Germline CDR1 reads SNHLY; CDR2 reads FYNNEI. The data were taken from a study of cytomegalovirus exposure and HLA in healthy donors. About the research overall: For the 300 to 400 genotyped donors, about 79% fell within the Caucasian-associated ancestry cluster.

Vbeta (60) and Jbeta (13) primers were used in the PCR. Authors' methods: In a later analysis, of some 80 million unique beta chains, about 12 million appeared in at least two donors. Data came from immunoSEQ multiplex PCR; TCRdb stores just in-frame clones and leaves some out. The DNA was the basis for D and trimming; V, J and clone size are from that table. This sample has roughly 120,000 clones, with less than 85% found just once. General study points: Analysis performed later found 16,951 TCR beta sequences associated with HLA alleles at 0.05 false discovery rate. Certain sequence variants were highly shared and formed a cluster, and this cluster was likely a sequencing artifact.

The source material was PBMCs. This TCR derives from a male donor in good health and CMV-seronegative. This sequence joins TRBV2 and TRBJ1-3; 9 nucleotides line up with TRBD1. CDR3 sequence reads: CASSSQGANTIYF. The CDR3 nucleotides read TGTGCCAGCAGCTCACAGGGGGCAAACACCATATATTTT.